The clone carrying this T cell receptor (beta chain) was found once. As yet, its antigen is unknown. The data stem from a study of shared clonotypes between healthy human individuals. From germline, CDR1 is SGHDT and CDR2 YYEEEE. Trimming at V came to 4 bases and at J to 0 bases, leaving 7 bases not matched to a gene. The CDR3 sequence is 17 residues long. Some 32,000 T cell genomes, or approximately 200 ng DNA, went into the sorted-subset replicate PCRs. The table came from immunoSEQ multiplex PCR; TCRdb's copy has only in-frame clones and leaves some out. The sample lists about 2,500,000 clones; 85% to 95% were seen once. The healthy adult donors were HIV-negative and reported no recent acute infections or vaccinations. Each donor was a Caucasian adult residing in Nashville, Tennessee. Study results and caveats: Blood was the only sampled material, and tissue repertoires likely differ.

The origin of this receptor is a man between 18 and 35 years old in good health. Sequenced sample: naive CD4+ T cells sorted from blood. The subset denotes: CD45RA+ positively selected. V usage is TRBV5-6 and J usage is TRBJ2-2; 9 nucleotides match TRBD2. In DNA form, the CDR3 reads TGTGCCAGCAGCCAAGACTGGACTAGCGCGAACACCGGGGAGCTGTTTTTT. Translation gives CASSQDWTSANTGELFF.